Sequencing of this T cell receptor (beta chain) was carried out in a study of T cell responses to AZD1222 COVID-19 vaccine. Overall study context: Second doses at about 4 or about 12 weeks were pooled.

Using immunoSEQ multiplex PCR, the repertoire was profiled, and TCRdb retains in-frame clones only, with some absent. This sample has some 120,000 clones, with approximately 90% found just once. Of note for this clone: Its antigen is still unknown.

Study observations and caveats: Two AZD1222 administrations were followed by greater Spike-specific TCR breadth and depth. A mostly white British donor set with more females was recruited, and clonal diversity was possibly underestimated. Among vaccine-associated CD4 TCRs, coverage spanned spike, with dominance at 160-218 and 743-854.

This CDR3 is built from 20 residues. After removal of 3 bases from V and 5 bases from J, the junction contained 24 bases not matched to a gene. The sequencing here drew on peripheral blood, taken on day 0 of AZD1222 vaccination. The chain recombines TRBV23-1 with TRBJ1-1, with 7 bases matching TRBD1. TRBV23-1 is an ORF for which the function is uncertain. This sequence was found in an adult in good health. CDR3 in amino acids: CASSHPNNDRDSKGGTEAFF. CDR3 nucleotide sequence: TGCGCCAGCAGTCACCCGAACAACGACAGGGACAGTAAGGGGGGAACTGAAGCTTTCTTT.